This is a list of T cell receptor beta chains from one sample in a study. From the 5' RACE reads, TCRdb called clonotypes with MiXCR, one entry per CDR3 protein. The data hold about 50,000 distinct CDR3 sequences, with about 28% observed a single time. Input material: naive CD4+ T cells sorted from blood. The source of these receptors is a female donor with breast cancer. Both conserved end residues are part of each CDR3. The D gene is left open where the match is weak. Not every row has a clone size; where given, it reads once, few, many or a size class.

j_gene | d_gene | v_gene | abundance | CDR3aa | CDR3nt
TRBJ2-1 | . | TRBV6-1 | . | CASSEVSDYNEQFF | TGTGCCAGCAGTGAAGTATCCGATTACAATGAGCAGTTCTTC
TRBJ2-5 | . | TRBV3-1 | . | CASSQVGLGETQYF | TGTGCCAGCAGCCAAGTCGGGCTCGGAGAGACCCAGTACTTC
TRBJ2-1 | . | TRBV5-1 | . | CASSLGTVDYNERFF | TGCGCCAGCAGCCTAGGGACTGTGGACTACAATGAGCGGTTCTTC
TRBJ2-1 | . | TRBV24-1 | once | CATSDFTRGANNEQLF | TGTGCCACCAGTGATTTCACCCGGGGAGCAAACAATGAGCAGCTCTTC
TRBJ2-7 | TRBD1 | TRBV20-1 | few | CSAKGQGSNEQYF | TGCAGTGCTAAAGGACAGGGGTCCAACGAGCAGTACTTC
TRBJ1-2 | . | TRBV29-1 | . | CSVGDGLYGYTF | TGCAGCGTTGGGGACGGACTCTATGGCTACACCTTC
TRBJ2-3 | TRBD2 | TRBV7-6 | . | CTSSLGAGGDTQYF | TGTACCAGCAGCTTAGGAGCGGGGGGCGATACGCAGTATTTT
TRBJ2-5 | TRBD2 | TRBV24-1 | . | CATSNVILAGTQETQYF | TGTGCCACCTCTAACGTGATACTAGCGGGAACTCAAGAGACCCAGTACTTC
TRBJ1-3 | . | TRBV7-3 | . | CAGSLTGSSGNTIYF | TGTGCCGGCAGCTTAACGGGGAGCTCTGGAAACACCATATATTTT
TRBJ2-7 | . | TRBV6-1 | few | CASSETGTYEQYF | TGTGCCAGCAGTGAGACAGGAACCTACGAGCAGTACTTC
TRBJ1-2 | TRBD1 | TRBV7-8 | . | CATGPGQESGYTF | TGTGCCACTGGACCGGGACAGGAGAGTGGCTACACCTTC
TRBJ2-3 | TRBD2 | TRBV20-1 | . | CSATPSVASGSTDTQYF | TGCAGTGCTACCCCTAGCGTCGCTAGCGGGAGTACAGATACGCAGTATTTT
TRBJ2-3 | TRBD2 | TRBV5-1 | . | CASSRGGSTDTQYF | TGCGCCAGCAGCCGCGGGGGTAGCACAGATACGCAGTATTTT
TRBJ1-5 | TRBD1 | TRBV4-1 | . | CASGQSGQGLGQPQHF | TGCGCCAGCGGCCAATCGGGACAGGGGCTGGGGCAGCCCCAGCATTTT
TRBJ1-2 | . | TRBV2 | . | CASRKDWGYTF | TGTGCCAGCAGAAAGGACTGGGGCTACACCTTC
TRBJ2-1 | TRBD2 | TRBV11-3 | . | CASSTSGRDNEQFF | TGTGCCAGCAGTACTAGCGGGAGGGACAATGAGCAGTTCTTC
TRBJ2-7 | TRBD1 | TRBV20-1 | . | CSASSGQGTYEQYF | TGCAGTGCTAGTAGCGGACAGGGGACTTACGAGCAGTACTTC
TRBJ2-3 | TRBD2 | TRBV20-1 | once | CSAQDPSGGSTDTRYF | TGCAGTGCTCAGGACCCTAGCGGGGGGAGCACAGATACGCGGTATTTT
TRBJ2-5 | TRBD2 | TRBV3-1 | . | CASSSRTSFLGETQYF | TGTGCCAGCAGCTCCCGGACTAGCTTCTTGGGAGAGACCCAGTATTTC
TRBJ1-1 | . | TRBV6-1 | few | CASSVKGNTEAFF | TGTGCCAGCAGTGTAAAGGGGAACACTGAAGCTTTCTTT
TRBJ1-2 | . | TRBV4-1 | . | CASSLQAASYGYTF | TGCGCCAGCAGCCTTCAGGCTGCTAGCTATGGCTACACCTTC
TRBJ2-5 | . | TRBV7-7 | . | CASSKGHLQETQYF | TGTGCTAGCAGCAAAGGACACCTCCAAGAGACCCAGTACTTC
TRBJ2-3 | TRBD2 | TRBV6-1 | many | CASSPRGGLDTQYF | TGTGCCAGCAGTCCACGGGGGGGACTAGATACGCAGTATTTT
TRBJ2-1 | TRBD2 | TRBV5-1 | . | CASSSSGTSGNEQFF | TGCGCCAGCAGCTCATCAGGGACTAGCGGCAATGAGCAGTTCTTC
TRBJ2-5 | TRBD2 | TRBV27 | . | CASSLTTSGRETQYF | TGTGCCAGCAGTTTGACCACTAGCGGGCGAGAGACCCAGTACTTC
TRBJ1-2 | TRBD1 | TRBV12-3/TRBV12-4 | . | CASSALTGQVHGYTF | TGTGCCAGCAGTGCACTCACGGGACAGGTGCATGGCTACACCTTC
TRBJ2-5 | . | TRBV6-1 | . | CASSDRVRETQYF | TGTGCCAGCAGTGACAGGGTGAGGGAGACCCAGTACTTC
TRBJ2-3 | . | TRBV28 | medium-sized | CASSPRPTDTQYF | TGTGCCAGCAGTCCTCGGCCCACAGATACGCAGTATTTT
TRBJ2-7 | TRBD1 | TRBV9 | few | CASSDRTGGGEQYF | TGTGCCAGCAGCGATCGGACAGGGGGCGGCGAGCAGTACTTC
TRBJ2-2 | . | TRBV28 | . | CASSFEIARANTGELSF | TGTGCCAGCAGTTTTGAAATAGCGCGCGCGAACACCGGGGAGCTGTCTTTT
TRBJ2-6 | . | TRBV6-5 | few | CASSDQGSGANVLTF | TGTGCCAGCAGTGACCAGGGCTCTGGGGCCAACGTCCTGACTTTC
TRBJ1-1 | . | TRBV24-1 | . | CATSDGRNTEAFF | TGTGCCACCAGTGATGGACGGAACACTGAAGCTTTCTTT
TRBJ2-7 | TRBD2 | TRBV12-3/TRBV12-4 | few | CASSAAAASGEQYF | TGTGCCAGCAGTGCCGCGGCGGCTAGCGGTGAGCAGTACTTC
TRBJ2-3 | TRBD1 | TRBV6-1 | . | CASKTTGGPDTQYF | TGTGCCAGCAAAACGACAGGGGGCCCAGATACGCAGTATTTT
TRBJ2-7 | . | TRBV7-2 | . | CASSSFPGVMHYEQYF | TGTGCCAGCAGCTCCTTTCCGGGAGTCATGCACTACGAGCAGTACTTC
TRBJ1-5 | . | TRBV20-1 | few | CSAHEGFYSNQPQHF | TGCAGTGCCCACGAGGGTTTTTATAGCAATCAGCCCCAGCATTTT
TRBJ2-7 | TRBD2 | TRBV29-1 | many | CSVDGWTSGNEQYF | TGCAGCGTTGATGGTTGGACTAGCGGGAACGAGCAGTACTTC
TRBJ2-1 | TRBD2 | TRBV6-5 | few | CASRPGGASYNEQFF | TGTGCCAGCAGGCCCGGGGGGGCTTCCTACAATGAGCAGTTCTTC
TRBJ2-3 | TRBD1 | TRBV29-1 | many | CSESTRGKADTQYF | TGCAGCGAGTCGACCAGGGGGAAAGCAGATACGCAGTATTTT
TRBJ2-7 | . | TRBV20-1 | . | CSAWGRGYEQYF | TGCAGTGCTTGGGGTCGAGGCTACGAGCAGTACTTC
TRBJ1-2 | TRBD1 | TRBV20-1 | many | CSARVRQGDSYGYTF | TGCAGTGCTAGGGTCAGACAGGGGGACAGCTATGGCTACACCTTC
TRBJ1-2 | TRBD1 | TRBV12-3/TRBV12-4 | . | CASSLAQGDYTF | TGTGCCAGCAGTTTAGCGCAGGGGGACTACACCTTC
TRBJ1-1 | . | TRBV29-1 | few | CSVFETGLLEAFF | TGCAGCGTTTTCGAGACAGGACTTCTTGAAGCTTTCTTT
TRBJ2-5 | TRBD1 | TRBV5-1 | many | CASSLGTAQETQYF | TGCGCCAGCAGCTTAGGGACAGCCCAAGAGACCCAGTACTTC
TRBJ1-1 | . | TRBV4-2 | . | CASSQVLTGRPNTVAFF | TGTGCCAGCAGCCAAGTACTAACAGGGAGACCGAACACTGTAGCTTTCTTT
TRBJ2-1 | . | TRBV12-3/TRBV12-4 | . | CASTSLNEQFF | TGTGCCAGCACCTCTCTCAATGAGCAGTTCTTC
TRBJ2-4 | . | TRBV29-1 | . | CSVELPVLGDIQYF | TGCAGCGTTGAATTGCCCGTCCTGGGGGACATTCAGTACTTC